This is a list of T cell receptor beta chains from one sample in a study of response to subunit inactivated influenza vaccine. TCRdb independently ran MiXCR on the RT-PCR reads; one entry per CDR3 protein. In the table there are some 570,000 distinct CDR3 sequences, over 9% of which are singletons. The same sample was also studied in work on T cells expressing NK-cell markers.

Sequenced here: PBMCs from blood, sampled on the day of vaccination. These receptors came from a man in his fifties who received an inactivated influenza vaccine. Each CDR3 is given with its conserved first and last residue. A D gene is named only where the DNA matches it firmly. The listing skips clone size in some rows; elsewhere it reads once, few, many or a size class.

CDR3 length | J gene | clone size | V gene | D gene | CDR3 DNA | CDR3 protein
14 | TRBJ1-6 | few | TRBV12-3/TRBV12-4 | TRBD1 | TGTGCCAGCAGCCGACAGGGGGTAAATTCACCCCTCCACTTT | CASSRQGVNSPLHF
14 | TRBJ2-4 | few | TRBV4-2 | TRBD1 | TGTGCCAGCAGCCATAAGACAGGGCCGAACATTCAGTACTTC | CASSHKTGPNIQYF
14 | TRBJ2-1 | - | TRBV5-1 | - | TGCGCCAGCAGCTTGGAGGGTTTCGCATATGAGCAGTTCTTC | CASSLEGFAYEQFF
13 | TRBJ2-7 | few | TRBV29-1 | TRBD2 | TGCAGCGTTGGGACTAGCGGGTATTACGAGCAGTACTTC | CSVGTSGYYEQYF
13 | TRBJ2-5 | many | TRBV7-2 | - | TGTGCCAGCAGTTTAGGGGGGCGGGAGACCCAGTACTTC | CASSLGGRETQYF
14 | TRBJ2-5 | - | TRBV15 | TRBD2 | TGTGCCACCAGCGGATGGACTAGCCGGGAGACCCAGTACTTC | CATSGWTSRETQYF
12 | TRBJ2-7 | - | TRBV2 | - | TGTGCCAGCAGTGATGGGACCTACGAGCAGTACTTC | CASSDGTYEQYF
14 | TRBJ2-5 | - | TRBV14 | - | TGTGCCAGCAGCCAGTTTCAGGGTCAAGAGACCCAGTACTTC | CASSQFQGQETQYF
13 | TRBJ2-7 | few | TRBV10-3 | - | TGTGCCACCCTGGCGGGGGCTACCTACGAGCAGTACTTC | CATLAGATYEQYF
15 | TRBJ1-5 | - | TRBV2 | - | TGTGCCAGCAGTCAGGGGAGGGTTGCCAATCAGCCCCAGCATTTT | CASSQGRVANQPQHF
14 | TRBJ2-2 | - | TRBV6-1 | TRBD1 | TGTGCCAGAGGACAGGGCGTGAACACCGGGGAGCTGTTTTTT | CARGQGVNTGELFF
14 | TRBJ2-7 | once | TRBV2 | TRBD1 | TGTGCCAGCAGTGAAGGGACAGGGCTGGAAGAGCAGTACTTC | CASSEGTGLEEQYF
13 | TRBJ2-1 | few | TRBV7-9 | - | TGTGCCAGCAGCAAGACGGACTACATTGAGCAGTTCTTC | CASSKTDYIEQFF
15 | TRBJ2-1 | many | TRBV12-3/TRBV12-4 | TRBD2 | TGTGCCAGCAGTGCCCAGAGCGGGGGGTACAATGAGCAGTTCTTC | CASSAQSGGYNEQFF
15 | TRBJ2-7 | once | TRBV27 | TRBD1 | TGTGCCAGCAGTCCCGGGACAGGGCCCTCCTACGAGCAGTACTTC | CASSPGTGPSYEQYF
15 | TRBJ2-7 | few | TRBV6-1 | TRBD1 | TGTGCCAGCAGAGTAGACAGGGCCGGCTCCTACGAGCAGTACTTC | CASRVDRAGSYEQYF
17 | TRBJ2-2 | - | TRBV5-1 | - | TGCGCCAGCAGCTTGGGATTCGGGGGCCTAAACACCGGGGAGCTGTTTTTT | CASSLGFGGLNTGELFF
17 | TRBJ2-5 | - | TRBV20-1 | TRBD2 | TGCAGTGCTAGAGATGCAAGGACTAGCGGGAGAAAAGAGACCCAGTACTTC | CSARDARTSGRKETQYF
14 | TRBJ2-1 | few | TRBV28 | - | TGTGCCAGCAGTCCCGACCTAACAGGGACCGAGCAGTTCTTC | CASSPDLTGTEQFF
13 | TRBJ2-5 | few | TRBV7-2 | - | TGTGCCAGCGAAGGATTGAACCAAGAGACCCAGTACTTC | CASEGLNQETQYF
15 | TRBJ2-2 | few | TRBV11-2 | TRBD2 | TGTGCCAGCACCCTAGCGGGGGGGAACACCGGGGAGCTGTTTTTT | CASTLAGGNTGELFF
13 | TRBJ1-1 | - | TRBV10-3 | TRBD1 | TGTGCCATCAGGACAGGGGGAGGGACTGAAGCTTTCTTT | CAIRTGGGTEAFF
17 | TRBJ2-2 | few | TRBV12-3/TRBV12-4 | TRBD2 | TGTGCCAGCAGTTTCCAAACTAGCGGGGCGGGCACCGGGGAGCTGTTTTTT | CASSFQTSGAGTGELFF
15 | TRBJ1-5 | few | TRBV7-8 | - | TGTGCCAGCAGCTTAGGTCGGGGGCCCCATCAGCCCCAGCATTTT | CASSLGRGPHQPQHF
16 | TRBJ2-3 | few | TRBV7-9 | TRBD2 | TGTGCCAGCAGCTTCACTGAGCGGGGTAGCACAGATACGCAGTATTTT | CASSFTERGSTDTQYF
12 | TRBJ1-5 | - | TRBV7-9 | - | TGTGCCAGCAGCGGACAGAATCAGCCCCAGCATTTT | CASSGQNQPQHF
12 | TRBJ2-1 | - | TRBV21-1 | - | TGTGCCAGCCCCAACCGAGACGGTGAGCAGTTCTTC | CASPNRDGEQFF
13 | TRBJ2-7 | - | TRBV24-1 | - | TGTGCCACCAGTGATCTGACGTCTTTCGAGCAGTACTTC | CATSDLTSFEQYF
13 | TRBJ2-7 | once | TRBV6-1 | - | TGTGCCAGCAGTGAAAGGGTGGGTGACGAGCAGTACTTC | CASSERVGDEQYF
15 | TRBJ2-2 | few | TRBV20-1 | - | TGCAGTGCTAGAGATTTCAGACAGAACACCGGGGAGCTGTTTTTT | CSARDFRQNTGELFF
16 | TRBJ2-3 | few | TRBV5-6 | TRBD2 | TGTGCCAGCAGCTCTTGGACTAGCGGGAGGTCAGATACGCAGTATTTT | CASSSWTSGRSDTQYF
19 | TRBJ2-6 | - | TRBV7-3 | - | TGTGCCAGCAGCTTAACAGGACGACCAACAGGGCCTGGGGCCAACGTCCTGACTTTC | CASSLTGRPTGPGANVLTF
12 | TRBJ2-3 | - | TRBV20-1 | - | TGCAGTGCTAGCTTTTTCACAGATACGCAGTGTTTT | CSASFFTDTQCF
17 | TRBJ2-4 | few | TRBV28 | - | TGTGCCAGCAGTTTAGAAGGCACGGGGGCCAGGCAAAACATTCAGTACTTC | CASSLEGTGARQNIQYF
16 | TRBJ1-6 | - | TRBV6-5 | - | TGTGCCAGCAGTTACTCGACTCAGGAAAGAATTTCTCCCCTCCACTTT | CASSYSTQERISPLHF
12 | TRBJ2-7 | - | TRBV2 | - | TGTGCCAGCAGCCTGGTCCGCCTGGAGCAGTACTTC | CASSLVRLEQYF
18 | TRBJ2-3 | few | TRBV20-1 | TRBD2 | TGCAGTGCTAGGGGTAGCGGGAGGGCCTTCACACCCACAGATACGCAGTATTTT | CSARGSGRAFTPTDTQYF
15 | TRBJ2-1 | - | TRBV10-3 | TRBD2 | TGTGCCATCAGTGACTTCGACGCGACCGGGACTAGTCTGTTCTTC | CAISDFDATGTSLFF
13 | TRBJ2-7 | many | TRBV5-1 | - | TGCGCCAGCAGCTTGGCAGCCACATACGAGCAGTACTTC | CASSLAATYEQYF
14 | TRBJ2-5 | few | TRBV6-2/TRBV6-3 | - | TGTGCCAGCAGCCCCCTGGGGGGCCGAGAGACCCAGTACTTC | CASSPLGGRETQYF
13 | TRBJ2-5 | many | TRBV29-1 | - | TGCAGCGTTGAAGACAGGATCCAAGAGACCCAGTACTTC | CSVEDRIQETQYF
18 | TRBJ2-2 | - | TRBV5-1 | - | TGCGCCAGCAGCGCGCCCGGCAGACGATTAGCTAGCACCGGGGAGCTGTTTTTT | CASSAPGRRLASTGELFF
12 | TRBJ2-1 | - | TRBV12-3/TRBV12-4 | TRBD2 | TGTGCCAGCAGTTTGGTCAGCGGGAGGGAGTTCTTC | CASSLVSGREFF
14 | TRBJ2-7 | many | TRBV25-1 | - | TGTGCCAGCAGTGAATCCATTCCCCCTTCCGAGCAGTACTTC | CASSESIPPSEQYF
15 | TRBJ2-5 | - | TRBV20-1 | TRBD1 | TGCAGTGCTAGAGACCACAGGGGACCGGGTGAGACCCAGTACTTC | CSARDHRGPGETQYF
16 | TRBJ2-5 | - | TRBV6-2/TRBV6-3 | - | TGTGCCAGCAGTAGCCCCCAACCTTTTGGCCGGGAGACCCAGTACTTC | CASSSPQPFGRETQYF
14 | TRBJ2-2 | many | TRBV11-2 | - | TGTGCCAGCAGCTTAGATCTGGTCACCGGGGAGCTGTTTTTT | CASSLDLVTGELFF
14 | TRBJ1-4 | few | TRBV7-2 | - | TGTGCCAGCAGCCAGGGGCAGATAAATGAAAAACTGTTTTTT | CASSQGQINEKLFF
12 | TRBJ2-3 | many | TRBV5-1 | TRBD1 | TGCGCCAGCAGCCTTCGAGGACAGGGCGAGTATTTT | CASSLRGQGEYF